The next 13 T cell receptor beta chains were all read from a single sample in a study of cytomegalovirus exposure and HLA in healthy donors. PCR was performed using 60 Vbeta and 13 Jbeta primers. Here immunoSEQ multiplex PCR was the method, and the copy in TCRdb shows in-frame clones only, minus some. The data show approximately 140,000 clones, about three quarters seen once. Sequencing input: PBMCs. The receptors stem from a human donor in good health.

The DNA of the CDR3 is TGTGCCAGCAGCAAAGATACCACCCGCTCGACAGGCCGTTCCGAAAAACTGTTTTTT. Its translation is CASSKDTTRSTGRSEKLFF. The rearrangement links TRBV21-1 to TRBJ1-4; TRBD1 was called by the table and not checked on the DNA. TRBV21-1 is flagged as a pseudogene. The CDR3 sequence is 19 residues long.

The rearrangement uses TRBV28 and TRBJ2-7; 10 bases are shared with TRBD1. Trimming removed 3 bases from V and 3 bases from J; junction bases left unmatched: 8. The CDR3 is 16 amino acids. The germline gives CDR1 MDHEN, CDR2 SYDVKM. CDR3 in amino acids: CASSFSRDRGNYEQYF. The CDR3 nucleotides read TGTGCCAGCAGTTTCTCCCGGGACAGGGGTAACTACGAGCAGTACTTC. The entire variable domain, with the rest obtained from reference TRBV28 and TRBJ2-7, is as follows: DVKVTQSSRYLVKRTGEKVFLECVQDMDHENMFWYRQDPGLGLRLIYFSYDVKMKEKGDIPEGYSVSREKKERFSLILESASTNQTSMYLCASSFSRDRGNYEQYFGPGTRLTVT.

The rearrangement joins TRBV6-9 to TRBJ2-5; no definite D call. V gave up 0 bases and J gave up 3 bases, with 17 bases separating them. Looked up from germline, CDR1 is MNHGY and CDR2 is SVAAGI. The CDR3 totals 17 residues. The CDR3 sequence: CASSYSYYVWWEETQYF. The CDR3 DNA reads TGTGCCAGCAGTTATTCGTACTACGTGTGGTGGGAAGAGACCCAGTACTTC.

A few counts support this clone. The chain couples TRBV6-1 to TRBJ2-5; 7 positions agree with TRBD1. Gene TRBJ2-7 matches the end of the DNA better, so the J call may be wrong. This CDR3 is built from 16 residues. Germline CDR1 MNHNS, CDR2 SASEGT. CDR3 sequence reads: CASSELMFGTAYEQYF. The CDR3 nucleotides are TGTGCCAGCAGTGAATTAATGTTCGGGACAGCCTACGAGCAGTACTTC.

The chain couples TRBV7-6 to TRBJ2-7, with D possibly TRBD2 on 6 matching bases. V dropped 5 bases and J dropped 4 bases, with 18 bases sitting between them. This CDR3 has 15 residues. Germline V gene lookup returns CDR1 SGHVS and CDR2 FNYEAQ. For the CDR3, the DNA is TGTGCCAGCAGCCCTTACATCGGGACTGAATACGAGCAGTACTTC. Translating it yields CASSPYIGTEYEQYF.

The gene calls are TRBV29-1 and TRBJ2-5; 8 bases align to TRBD1. Per the germline V gene, CDR1 is SQVTM and CDR2 is ANQGSEA. This CDR3 has 13 residues. With 4 bases clipped from V and 2 bases from J, the junction kept 3 bases outside the gene matches. The CDR3 DNA reads as TGCAGCGTTGCCGGGACAGGTCAAGAGACCCAGTACTTC. It translates to CSVAGTGQETQYF.

The chain joins TRBV27 to TRBJ1-5; TRBD1 matches 7 bases. This CDR3 is 14 amino acids long. Trimming removed 5 bases from V and 2 bases from J; junction bases left unmatched: 3. From germline, CDR1 is MNHEY and CDR2 SMNVEV (reference sequence). CDR3 coding DNA: TGTGCCAGCAGTCCCGGACAGGGCAATCAGCCCCAGCATTTT. Its protein is CASSPGQGNQPQHF.

The chain couples TRBV14 to TRBJ2-7, with 7 bases that match TRBD1. Germline-derived CDR1 and CDR2 are SGHDN and FVKESK. This CDR3 is 14 amino acids long. The V segment lost 4 bases and the J segment 7 bases; nucleotides outside the gene matches: 10. CDR3 loop: CASSLYRDSKEQYF. In DNA, the CDR3 is TGTGCCAGCAGCCTATACCGGGACAGCAAAGAGCAGTACTTC.

The chain links TRBV7-9 to TRBJ2-5, with 7 positions matching TRBD2. This CDR3 contains 16 residues. Germline V CDR1 and CDR2: SEHNR, FQNEAQ (reference sequence). Trimming cost V 3 bases and J 11 bases; bases outside gene matches: 18. CDR3 in DNA: TGTGCCAGCAGCTTCCCGAGCCGACTAGCCGTCGGGGAGCAGTACTTC. Protein product: CASSFPSRLAVGEQYF. The entire variable domain, with the rest obtained from reference TRBV7-9 and TRBJ2-5, is as follows: DTGVSQNPRHKITKRGQNVTFRCDPISEHNRLYWYRQTLGQGPEFLTYFQNEAQLEKSRLLSDRFSAERPKGSFSTLEIQRTEQGDSAMYLCASSFPSRLAVGEQYFGPGTRLLVL.

V gene TRBV9 combines with J gene TRBJ1-5, with unresolved D. Germline V CDR1 and CDR2: SGDLS, YYNGEE. The CDR3 length is 13 residues. V gave up 0 bases and J gave up 5 bases, with 6 bases separating them. CDR3 nucleotides: TGTGCCAGCAGCGTAGCTACGGATCAGCCCCAGCATTTT. It specifies CASSVATDQPQHF.

This chain joins TRBV19 and TRBJ1-1; the match to TRBD1 covers 8 bases. With 7 bases clipped from V and 5 bases from J, the junction kept 9 bases outside the gene matches. The CDR3 runs 14 residues. Germline-derived CDR1 and CDR2 are LNHDA and SQIVND (reference sequence). The CDR3 is CASKDRERGTEAFF. The CDR3 coding sequence is TGTGCCAGTAAGGACAGGGAGAGGGGGACTGAAGCTTTCTTT.

The V gene is TRBV9, the J gene TRBJ1-2; D is unclear. V lost 7 bases, J lost 6 bases, and 7 bases lay in between. In germline, CDR1 is SGDLS, CDR2 YYNGEE. The CDR3 covers 10 residues. CDR3 sequence (DNA): TGTGCCAGCGGAGAGCATGGCTACACCTTC. Its protein is CASGEHGYTF.

The chain combines TRBV6-5 with TRBJ2-7; D uncertain. The CDR3 totals 13 residues. V shed 2 bases and J shed 2 bases, with 7 bases lying between them. Germline CDR1 MNHEY, CDR2 SVGAGI. CDR3: CASSYGPTYEQYF. CDR3 sequence (DNA): TGTGCCAGCAGTTACGGGCCGACCTACGAGCAGTACTTC.